This T cell receptor beta chain was recorded in a study of cytomegalovirus exposure and HLA in healthy donors. Across the whole study: Samples from HLA-typed donors yielded around 79 million unique TCRs in an early data release.

PCR was performed using 60 Vbeta and 13 Jbeta primers. The authors' processing: Around 10 million shared chains were among around 80 million unique TCR beta chains counted in a later analysis. Using immunoSEQ multiplex PCR, the repertoire was profiled, and TCRdb retains in-frame clones only, with some absent. That table furnishes V, J and clone size, whereas the DNA furnished D and trimming. The profile shows over 150,000 clones, more than 80% of them singletons. Study-wide findings and caveats: Listed as cytomegalovirus-associated were 170 or so TCR beta chains.

This clone occurred a few times. Its target is not known. This CDR3 contains 16 residues. V lost 4 bases and J lost 1; bases outside the gene matches: 8. Germline CDR1 LGHNA, CDR2 YNFKEQ. This sequence was found in a man younger than 35 in good health and CMV-seronegative. The chain links TRBV4-2 to TRBJ1-1; 8 nucleotides align to TRBD1. Sample: PBMCs. CDR3 nucleotides: TGTGCCAGCAGCCTCGCTCGGACAGGGACGAACACTGAAGCTTTCTTT. The encoded protein is CASSLARTGTNTEAFF.